This TCR beta chain came from a study of shared clonotypes between healthy human individuals (TCRdb year 2020). Background on the whole study: The cohort included three men and a couple of women between 18 and 49 years of age. Libraries were prepared and TCR repertoires were sequenced by different laboratories using diverse techniques, in order to increase sequencing depth and limit assay-specific biases. Per donor, leukapheresis produced somewhere between about 0.94 and 8.9 billion PBMCs. For each donor, CD4 naive and CD4 memory were each given three plates, CD8 naive was given two plates, and CD8 memory was given one plate. Blood TCR repertoires of about 5 healthy adults were deeply sequenced to estimate repertoire size and the extent of clonotype sharing between individuals.

Details on this clone: Its antigen has not been determined. Per-nucleotide qualities are absent, and no much larger clonotype sits a single base away.

Healthy HIV-negative adults with no recently reported acute infections or vaccinations were included as donors. Only Caucasian adults living in Nashville, Tennessee, USA were represented among the donors. CD4+ T cells were enriched by magnetic negative selection; naive cells were then positively selected on CD45RA, and the negative fraction formed the memory subset. After blood collection by leukapheresis, PBMCs were isolated using Ficoll-Histopaque density gradient centrifugation and then cryopreserved in the vapor phase of liquid nitrogen. Purity and quantity of every magnetically sorted T cell population were checked by analytical flow cytometry. Genomic DNA was isolated from each sorted fraction and quantified by UV absorbance on a Nanodrop 2000c. CDR1 and CDR2 are drawn from the germline V gene: MDHEN, SYDVKM. V loses 6 bases at its end and J loses 5 bases; junction bases beyond the gene matches: 12. From its cysteine to its phenylalanine, the CDR3 spans 15 amino acids. Of the read, only the CDR3 DNA is kept; its 45 bases are in frame from base 1.

Using the deep immunoSEQ assay, TCR CDR3 regions were amplified from genomic DNA by multiplex PCR. Extracted genomic DNA from each cell subset was spread evenly across all wells of several immunoSEQ 96-well plates, with each plate serving as a replicate. For sorted subsets, 200 to 250 ng of genomic DNA, equivalent to some 30,000 T cell genomes, went into each replicate PCR. Purified libraries were measured with a Qubit 3.0 fluorometer, size-checked on a Bioanalyzer 2100, and measured again with the KAPA Library Quantification kit. Every immunoSEQ 96-well plate was sequenced on a separate single-read 150-cycle Illumina NextSeq 550 flow cell. Processing in the source paper ran as follows. Because the immunoSEQ output held only junctional sequences and lacked quality scores, the filtering could not match the filtering applied to full-length reads. To assign V/J genes and CDR3, sequences were annotated against IMGT germline references using PyIR, a Python wrapper for IgBLAST v1.9. Reads with weak V/J assignments (E-value above 1e-6), missing CDR3, stop codons, out-of-frame junctions, or ambiguous translated residues were removed. A V3J clonotype was defined by an identical inferred V gene, J gene, and CDR3 amino acid sequence. Percentage overlap between repertoires was computed as shared unique clonotypes divided by the size of the smaller repertoire. RTK rarefaction, the Chao1 estimator, and Recon v2.1 estimates of unobserved clonotypes were used to assess repertoire richness. Generation probabilities were computed with OLGA for all TCRbeta clonotypes obtained by the gDNA method from a handful of donors. TCRdb carries this immuneACCESS record with in-frame sequences only. Its versions omit some clonotypes, under half of them owing to an unresolved V gene in the studies checked, with the rest unexplained. Clonal size and the V and J genes are those of that table, whereas D and trimming came from the DNA. The sample table shows hundreds of thousands of clones, and 90% to 97% are seen once. The top ten clonotypes cover roughly 0.06% of the sample.

Overall study results and their limits: Pairwise subsampling led to the expectation that sequencing depth would affect the degree of clonotype sharing among donors. Naive subsets generally had larger estimated clonotype richness than memory subsets. When a handful of donors were compared, the shared fraction of clonotypes was 5% to 6.5% for naive CD4, around 4% for naive CD8, roughly 2.5% for memory CD4, and 0.3% to 0.5% for memory CD8. Higher generation probabilities were observed for clonotypes shared by all four sorted-subset donors than for non-shared clonotypes. The small number of donors limited the genetic and exposure-history diversity represented. Incomplete sequencing was indicated by rarefaction of sorted-subset datasets, despite the large sequencing depth. Only blood was sampled, and tissue TCR repertoires likely differ from those in blood.

The receptor chain draws on TRBV28 and TRBJ2-7, with TRBD1 matching 8 junction bases. This sequence was found in a woman in her 30s in good health. Material for sequencing was naive CD4+ T cells sorted from blood. The sample's cell subset or site label, decoded: CD45RA+ positively selected. The CDR3 region reads CASSYSGGGRHEQYF. The DNA reads TGTGCCAGCAGCTACTCAGGGGGCGGACGCCACGAGCAGTACTTC. The full variable domain, completed from the reference TRBV28 and TRBJ2-7 proteins outside the CDR3, reads DVKVTQSSRYLVKRTGEKVFLECVQDMDHENMFWYRQDPGLGLRLIYFSYDVKMKEKGDIPEGYSVSREKKERFSLILESASTNQTSMYLCASSYSGGGRHEQYFGPGTRLTVT.